This T cell receptor beta chain is from a study of shared clonotypes between healthy human individuals. As to this clone: The antigen is undetermined.

Original analysis: With immunoSEQ giving junction-only sequences and no quality scores, filtering differed. Clones were read by immunoSEQ multiplex PCR, and TCRdb kept only the in-frame ones, dropping some. V and J calls and clone size are as listed in that table; D and trimming were resolved from the DNA. This sample carries roughly 2.5 million clones, around 94% of them seen once, and the ten largest clones take 0.11% to 0.15%. Study findings and constraints: Larger estimated richness was generally recorded for naive subsets relative to memory subsets. The expectation was that sequencing depth would affect clonotype sharing among donors.

The sample consisted of naive CD4+ T cells sorted from blood. The subset denotes: CD45RA+ positively selected. The sequence was collected from a man aged 18 to 30 in good health.

The DNA for the CDR3 is TGTGCCTGGAGATCGATCCTGTTCACTGAAGCTTTCTTT. Translation: CAWRSILFTEAFF. This chain links TRBV30 with TRBJ1-1; D is ambiguous. This CDR3 region has 13 residues. The germline V gene has CDR1 GTSNPN and CDR2 SVGIG (reference sequence). V was pared by 3 bases and J by 4 bases, with 12 bases between.